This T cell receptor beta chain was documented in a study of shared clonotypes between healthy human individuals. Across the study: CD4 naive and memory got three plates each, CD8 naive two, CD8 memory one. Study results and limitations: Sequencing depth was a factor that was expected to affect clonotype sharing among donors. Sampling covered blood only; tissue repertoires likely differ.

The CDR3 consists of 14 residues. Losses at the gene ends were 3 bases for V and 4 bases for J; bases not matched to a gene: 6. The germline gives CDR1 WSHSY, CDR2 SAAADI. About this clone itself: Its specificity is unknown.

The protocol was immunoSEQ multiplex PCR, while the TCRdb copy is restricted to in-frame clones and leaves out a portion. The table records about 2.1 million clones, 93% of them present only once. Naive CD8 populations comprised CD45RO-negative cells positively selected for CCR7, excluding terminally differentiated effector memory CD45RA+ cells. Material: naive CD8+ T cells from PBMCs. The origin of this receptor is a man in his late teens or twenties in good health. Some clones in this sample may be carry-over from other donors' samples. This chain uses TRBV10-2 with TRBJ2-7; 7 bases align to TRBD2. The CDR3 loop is CASSDALAVYEQYF. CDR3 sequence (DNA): TGCGCCAGCAGTGACGCCCTAGCGGTGTACGAGCAGTACTTC.